Included here is one T cell receptor (beta chain) sequence, with context. This table comes from immunoSEQ multiplex PCR, and its TCRdb copy is limited to in-frame clones, with some not included. The sample holds tens of thousands of clones, around 90% seen once. Germline CDR1 and CDR2: MNHEY and SMNVEV (reference sequence). The length of the CDR3 is 17 residues. Between the trimmed V and J ends, which lost 5 bases and 3 bases, there was a span of 23 bases. This sample was included in a study of cytomegalovirus exposure and HLA in healthy donors. Study-wide context: The 100 to 150 validation repertoires and the approximately 670 first-cohort repertoires shared a platform, a later analysis reported.

Among the roughly 120 subjects of the validation cohort, separate from the approximately 660-subject first cohort, were the donors. The origin of this receptor is a man under 40 in good health and CMV-seronegative. This rearrangement joins TRBV27 to TRBJ2-7, with D possibly matching TRBD2 (5 bases). Sequencing was performed on PBMCs. CDR3 in amino acids: CASSPQIWTPGYYEQYF. For the CDR3, the DNA is TGTGCCAGCAGTCCCCAGATCTGGACCCCGGGGTACTACGAGCAGTACTTC.